This T cell receptor (beta chain) came from a study of blood T cells in healthy people across ages. With 3 bases clipped from V and 3 bases from J, the junction kept 10 bases outside the gene matches. CDR3 size: 15 residues. Per the germline V gene, CDR1 is DFQATT and CDR2 is SNEGSKA (reference sequence). A J-beta primer mix and a sample-barcoded 5' primer were used in a second PCR of about 7 to 12 cycles. TCRdb passed the 5' RACE reads through MiXCR, listing each CDR3 protein once. This sample has hundreds of thousands of distinct CDR3 sequences, with about 51% found just once. The source is an elderly woman in good health. The chain employs TRBV20-1 and TRBJ1-2; 7 nucleotides match TRBD1. Specimen: blood. CDR3 in DNA: TGCAGTGCTAGTCCGGACAGGAACGAGGACTATGGCTACACCTTC. Protein product: CSASPDRNEDYGYTF.